The sample holds a few counts of the clone carrying this TCR beta chain. Its specificity is unknown. The source of the sample is a study of long-term antiretroviral therapy in people with HIV. Study-wide findings and caveats: Documentation of ART adherence, viral resistance or therapy changes was absent. Among HIV repertoires, CDR3 length ranges were narrower than those of controls.

CDR1 is LGHNA and CDR2 is YNFKEQ in the germline V gene. The CDR3 is made up of 14 amino acids. The V gene lost 4 bases and the J gene lost 3 bases, with 13 bases spanning the gap. This was the immunoSEQ v3.0 assay at survey level. Sequencing efforts were directed toward roughly 40,000-55,000 T-cell genomes per sample. The method was immunoSEQ multiplex PCR; TCRdb's version includes in-frame clones alone and lacks a portion of them. Seen here are under 20,000 clones, 80% observed once, and the top ten hold approximately 4.9%. This rearrangement joins TRBV4-2 to TRBJ2-7, with D maybe TRBD1 (6 bases). The sample consisted of unsorted PBMCs, taken 0.1 years before starting antiretroviral therapy. The TCR comes from a young man with HIV. In DNA form, the CDR3 reads TGTGCCAGCAGCCTCTCAGGACAGTTCTACGAGCAGTACTTC. Protein: CASSLSGQFYEQYF.